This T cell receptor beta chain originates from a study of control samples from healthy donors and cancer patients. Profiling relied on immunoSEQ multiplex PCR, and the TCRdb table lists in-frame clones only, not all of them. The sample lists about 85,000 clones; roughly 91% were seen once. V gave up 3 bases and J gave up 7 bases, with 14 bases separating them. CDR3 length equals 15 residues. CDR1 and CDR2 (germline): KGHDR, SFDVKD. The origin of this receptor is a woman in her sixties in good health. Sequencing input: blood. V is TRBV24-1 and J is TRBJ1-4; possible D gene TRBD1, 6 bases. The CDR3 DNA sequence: TGTGCCACCAGTGATCCCCAGGGGTCGGGTGAAAAACTGTTTTTT. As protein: CATSDPQGSGEKLFF.